This T cell receptor (beta chain) was found in a study of pediatric ulcerative colitis (dated by TCRdb to about 2019). In the study overall: From 9 or 10 newly diagnosed, treatment-naive pediatric ulcerative colitis patients and a few non-IBD control children, paired blood and rectal samples were collected. Study-wide findings and limitations: Significantly higher autologous blood-rectal clonal overlap was found in ulcerative colitis patients than in controls, which suggested increased T cell trafficking to inflamed tissue. For technical reasons, substantially fewer templates were yielded by the blood samples of a couple of patients, and these blood samples were excluded from blood-rectal overlap analysis. Features of the rectal repertoire distinguished controls, mild-moderate colitis patients and acute severe colitis patients, and in acute severe colitis rectal diversity was lower because of clonal expansions. The healthy control group was small, with only a few individuals. A couple of rectal CDR3 clonotypes were present in all ulcerative colitis patients and in none of the controls. Because the repertoires came from total lymphocyte DNA, rare subsets such as regulatory T cells may have patterns that are not reflected.

Rearranged CDR3 beta regions were amplified from genomic DNA with multiplex V and J primers using the immunoSEQ TRB Survey service. To keep sequencing depth equal across samples, survey-level depth of up to 500,000 reads per sample was applied. Libraries were purified and pooled, and sequencing was performed on Illumina technology. The authors processed their data as follows. immunoSEQ online tools were used for productive clonality, sample overlap, pairwise scatters, CDR3 beta length, V/D/J gene usage and productiveness. Calculated diversity was defined as the number of unique rearrangements divided by total templates, multiplied by 100, and Shannon and Simpson indices were computed as well. For principal component analysis, Z-score normalized data were analyzed with the R prcomp function and the ggbiplot package. Morisita's index was used to quantify the clonal overlap between blood and rectum within each subject. TCRdb provides this immuneACCESS table in a form limited to in-frame rearrangements. Some clones are lacking; in checked studies, under half of them reflect an unresolved V gene, and why the rest are absent is not known. The DNA gave D and trimming, while V, J and clone size come from that table. Recorded for this sample are more than 45,000 clones; about nine tenths of them occurred a single time. About 1.5% of the sample is in the top ten clones.

In controls, colonoscopy was performed for suspected IBD, macroscopically and histologically normal endoscopy was observed, and no IBD diagnosis was made within the following year. A blood sample was obtained concurrently with the colonoscopy. The Wizard kit (Promega) was used to extract genomic DNA from blood and intestinal samples. Note on this clone: No antigen is known for it. Per-base quality was not reported, and no clone a single base away is much larger than it.

V is shortened by 5 bases, J by 2 bases, and the region joining them spans 8 bases. From the cysteine through the phenylalanine, the CDR3 covers 12 amino acids. Here the CDR3 DNA is all that survives: 36 bases in frame from base 1. The germline V gene encodes CDR1 SGHTS and CDR2 YDEGEE. Sequencing used blood. The chain uses TRBV5-8 and TRBJ2-7, with the D gene uncertain. This sequence originates from a boy aged 10-17 years who was a control in a study of pediatric ulcerative colitis. The nucleotide sequence is TGTGCCAGCAGTGTGATCCCCTACGAGCAGTACTTC. It is translated as CASSVIPYEQYF.